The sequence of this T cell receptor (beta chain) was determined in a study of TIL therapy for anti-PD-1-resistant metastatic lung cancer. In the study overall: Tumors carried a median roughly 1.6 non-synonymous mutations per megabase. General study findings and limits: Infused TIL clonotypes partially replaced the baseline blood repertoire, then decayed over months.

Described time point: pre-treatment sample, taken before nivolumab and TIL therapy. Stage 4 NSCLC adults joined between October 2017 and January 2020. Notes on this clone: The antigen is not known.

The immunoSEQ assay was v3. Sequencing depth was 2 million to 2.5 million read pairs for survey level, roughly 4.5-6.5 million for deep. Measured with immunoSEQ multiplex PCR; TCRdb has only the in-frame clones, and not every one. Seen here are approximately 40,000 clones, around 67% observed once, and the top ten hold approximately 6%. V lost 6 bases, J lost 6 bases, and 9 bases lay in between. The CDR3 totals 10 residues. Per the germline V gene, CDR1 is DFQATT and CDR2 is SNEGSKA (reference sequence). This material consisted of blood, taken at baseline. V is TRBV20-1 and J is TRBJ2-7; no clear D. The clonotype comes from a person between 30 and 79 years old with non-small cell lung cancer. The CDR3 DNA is TGCAGTGCCCTCTTCGCCGAGCAGTACTTC. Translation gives CSALFAEQYF.